This TCR beta chain was retrieved from a study of blood T cell dynamics during melanoma immunotherapy. Background on the study: Standard first-line treatment here was pembrolizumab or nivolumab plus ipilimumab in metastatic melanoma. Regarding the study as a whole: It remained unknown if the driving T cell clones were melanoma-specific.

A note on this clone: Antigen specificity is unknown.

TCRdb's table, derived via immunoSEQ multiplex PCR, lists solely in-frame clones and lacks some. This table has about 22,000 clones, roughly 86% appearing once. Germline V gene sequence: CDR1 MGHDK, CDR2 SYGVNS. This CDR3 has 14 amino acids. The J segment lost 10 bases and the V segment lost 2 bases, leaving 5 bases of the junction unmatched. Sample time point: pre-treatment baseline. One draw preceded checkpoint blockade; another followed its first cycle at week 3. The rearrangement uses TRBV25-1 and TRBJ1-6, with 7 bases that match TRBD1. The sequence was collected from a human donor with melanoma. Sequences were derived from blood, sampled from a patient treated with checkpoint blockade. DNA of the CDR3: TGTGCCAGCAGTGAAGGACAGGCCCGGTCACCCCTCCACTTT. Translated, it gives CASSEGQARSPLHF.